The 7 T cell receptor beta chains below were found in one sample sequenced in a study of the immune and genomic landscape of osteosarcoma. Assay used: immunoSEQ multiplex PCR; TCRdb lists only in-frame clones, some missing. The data hold approximately 4,600 clones, with roughly 70% observed a single time. Poor-prognosis osteosarcoma patients supplied post-treatment primary, local recurrence and metastasis tumor specimens. Sequencing used osteosarcoma tumor tissue from the femur. These receptors were taken from a human donor with osteosarcoma.

The CDR3 DNA follows: TGTGCCAGCAGCGACAGGCCGGGACAGGGATTCTCCTACAATGAGCAGTTCTTC. Protein product: CASSDRPGQGFSYNEQFF. The rearrangement links TRBV5-5 to TRBJ2-1; 9 nucleotides line up with TRBD1. J gave up 0 bases and V 4 bases, and 11 bases lay outside the gene matches. This CDR3 has 18 amino acids. CDR1 and CDR2 (germline): SGHKS, YYEKEE (reference sequence).

The chain links TRBV7-6 to TRBJ2-2, with 8 nucleotides matching TRBD2. Germline V gene data show CDR1 as SGHVS and CDR2 as FNYEAQ. The CDR3 runs to 15 residues. The J segment lost 4 bases and the V segment lost 5 bases, leaving 6 bases of the junction unmatched. CDR3 sequence: CASSLAGGSTGELFF. The CDR3 DNA is TGTGCCAGCAGCCTCGCGGGGGGCAGCACCGGGGAGCTGTTTTTT. The whole variable domain, filled in from reference TRBV7-6 and TRBJ2-2, reads GAGVSQSPRYKVTKRGQDVALRCDPISGHVSLYWYRQALGQGPEFLTYFNYEAQQDKSGLPNDRFSAERPEGSISTLTIQRTEQRDSAMYRCASSLAGGSTGELFFGEGSRLTVL.

J is TRBJ2-7 and V is TRBV5-4; TRBD2 might be the D (6 bases). CDR3 size: 15 residues. V was trimmed by 5 bases and J by 1 base, leaving 16 bases between them. Germline CDR1 reads SGHNT; CDR2 reads YYREEE (reference sequence). The CDR3 sequence: CASSGAGQTSYEQYF. DNA for the CDR3: TGTGCCAGCAGTGGCGCGGGGCAAACTTCCTACGAGCAGTACTTC. Using reference TRBV5-4 and TRBJ2-7 for the parts outside the CDR3, the full variable domain is ETGVTQSPTHLIKTRGQQVTLRCSSQSGHNTVSWYQQALGQGPQFIFQYYREEENGRGNFPPRFSGLQFPNYSSELNVNALELDDSALYLCASSGAGQTSYEQYFGPGTRLTVT.

The sample holds a few counts of this clone. This chain connects TRBV7-8 to TRBJ2-7, with D possibly TRBD2 on 6 matching bases. V gave up 4 bases and J gave up 2 bases, with 15 bases separating them. Per germline, CDR1 SGHVS and CDR2 FQNEAQ. The CDR3 is 15 residues long. CDR3 region: CASSSLARATYEQYF. In nucleotides, the CDR3 is TGTGCCAGCAGCTCTCTAGCGAGGGCTACCTACGAGCAGTACTTC.

CDR3 nucleotides: TGTGCCAGCAGTTTTGTAGGGACTAGCTCCTACAATGAGCAGTTCTTC. Its translation is CASSFVGTSSYNEQFF. The genes are TRBV27 and TRBJ2-1, with TRBD2 matching over 8 bases. With 3 bases clipped from V and 0 bases from J, the junction kept 4 bases outside the gene matches. In germline, CDR1 is MNHEY, CDR2 SMNVEV (reference sequence). The CDR3 consists of 16 residues.

The genes are TRBV19 and TRBJ1-2; 7 bases line up with TRBD1. The V and J ends lost 9 bases and 0 bases, in that order; junction bases with no gene match: 7. Looked up from germline, CDR1 is LNHDA and CDR2 is SQIVND (reference sequence). The CDR3 runs to 14 residues. The CDR3 loop is CASKDRDANYGYTF. The DNA of the CDR3 is TGTGCCAGCAAAGACAGGGATGCTAACTATGGCTACACCTTC.

The V call is TRBV5-5, the J call TRBJ1-2, with TRBD1 matching 11 bases. Trimming cost V 4 bases and J 2 bases; bases outside gene matches: 4. CDR3 length: 15 residues. Germline lookup yields CDR1 SGHKS and CDR2 YYEKEE (reference sequence). CDR3 loop: CASSGTGGRNYGYTF. The CDR3 nucleotides are TGTGCCAGCAGCGGGACAGGGGGGAGGAACTATGGCTACACCTTC.